This passage covers 19 T cell receptor beta chains from one sample sequenced in a study of T cells after yellow fever vaccination. TCRdb independently ran MiXCR on the 5' RACE reads; one entry per CDR3 protein. The sample has just over 300,000 distinct CDR3 sequences, around 4% seen once. Sequenced here: PBMCs, sampled on the day of the yellow fever booster vaccination. All receptors come from a man between 18 and 35 years old who received the YFV17D yellow fever vaccine.

This clonotype was observed many times. The J gene is TRBJ2-3, the V gene TRBV6-2 or TRBV6-3, with TRBD2 matching 8 bases. J lost 14 bases, V lost 3 bases, and 10 bases had no gene match. The CDR3 is 13 amino acids. From germline, CDR1 is MNHEY and CDR2 SVGEGT. This CDR3 is CASSYKRGNPWYF. DNA of the CDR3: TGTGCCAGCAGTTATAAGCGGGGGAATCCGTGGTATTTT.

This clonotype was recorded at least ten times. This chain uses TRBV4-1 with TRBJ2-5, with D possibly being TRBD2 (6 bases). CDR1 and CDR2 from the germline V gene are MGHRA and YSYEKL. The CDR3 is made up of 17 amino acids. V was trimmed by 3 bases and J by 4 bases, leaving 21 bases between them. The CDR3 nucleotides read TGCGCCAGCAGCCATCGAATTAGCGGCACCCAGAGAGAGACCCAGTACTTC. It specifies CASSHRISGTQRETQYF.

This clonotype was detected many times. J is TRBJ2-7 and V is TRBV5-1; unclear D gene. The germline V and J ends were trimmed by 1 base and 2 bases, with 7 bases remaining between them. The CDR3 spans 13 residues. CDR1 and CDR2 from the germline V gene are SGHRS and YFSETQ. Written as DNA, the CDR3 is TGCGCCAGCAGCTTGAATGGGGCCTACGAGCAGTACGTC. Translating gives CASSLNGAYEQYV.

The chain links TRBV29-1 to TRBJ1-5; no firm D call. Germline V lookup: CDR1 SQVTM, CDR2 ANQGSEA. This CDR3 has 13 amino acids. Trimming cost V 4 bases and J 4 bases, with 11 bases left between them. CDR3 nucleotides: TGCAGCGTTGCCCCGGACCGTAATCAGCCCCAGCATTTT. Its translation: CSVAPDRNQPQHF.

This clonotype was recorded a few times. The chain is built from TRBV30 and TRBJ2-7; 7 bases agree with TRBD1. The germline gives CDR1 GTSNPN, CDR2 SVGIG (reference sequence). The CDR3 has 14 amino acids. Unmatched junction bases numbered 7, after V lost 5 bases and J lost 0 bases. CDR3 DNA sequence: TGTGCCTGGGGGGGACAGCAGAGCTCCTACGAGCAGTACTTC. It encodes CAWGGQQSSYEQYF.

A few counts support this clonotype. J is TRBJ1-1 and V is TRBV7-6; D is possibly TRBD1 (5 bases). The V end lost 3 bases, the J end lost 5 bases, and 13 bases lay between the germline ends. The CDR3 has 14 residues. Looked up from germline, CDR1 is SGHVS and CDR2 is FNYEAQ. CDR3 in amino acids: CASSLGGTRTEAFF. The CDR3 bases are TGTGCCAGCAGCTTGGGGGGGACGAGGACTGAAGCTTTCTTT.

This clonotype was counted only a few times. The chain combines TRBV27 with TRBJ1-2; D uncertain. Trimming pared 6 bases from V and 1 base from J, leaving 9 bases between. Germline V gives CDR1 MNHEY, CDR2 SMNVEV (reference sequence). CDR3 length equals 13 residues. CDR3 loop: CASSLTSNYGYTF. The CDR3 nucleotides are TGTGCCAGCAGCCTGACCAGTAACTATGGCTACACCTTC.

This clonotype came up a few times. This chain uses TRBV20-1 with TRBJ1-1; 8 positions match TRBD1. This CDR3 region has 15 residues. The germline V gene encodes CDR1 DFQATT and CDR2 SNEGSKA (reference sequence). V trimming: 7 bases; J trimming: 1 base; junction bases outside the gene matches: 11. The CDR3 sequence: CSGPPRTGPNTEAFF. CDR3 in DNA: TGCAGTGGGCCTCCCAGGACAGGGCCGAACACTGAAGCTTTCTTT.

The sample holds many counts of this clonotype. The CDR3 sequence is CASSLVSGDGETQYF. The CDR3 DNA reads as TGTGCCAGCAGCTTAGTTAGCGGGGACGGAGAGACCCAGTACTTC. The chain employs TRBV7-2 and TRBJ2-5; 8 bases map to TRBD2. The CDR3 runs 15 residues. Trimming removed 1 base from V and 4 bases from J; junction bases left unmatched: 5. The germline CDR1 and CDR2 sequences are SGHTA and FQGNSA.

V gene TRBV5-4 combines with J gene TRBJ2-7; TRBD2 matches 10 bases. From germline, CDR1 is SGHNT and CDR2 YYREEE (reference sequence). Trimming took 4 bases from V and 7 from J; bases not matched to a gene: 11. The CDR3 runs 15 residues. CDR3 sequence reads: CASSTKAGGPGEQYV. In DNA, the CDR3 is TGTGCCAGCAGCACAAAAGCGGGGGGGCCTGGAGAGCAGTACGTC.

This clonotype has only a few counts. The chain couples TRBV7-9 to TRBJ1-1; 10 bases are a match to TRBD1. The V gene end was trimmed by 1 base and the J gene end by 12 bases; junction bases not matched to a gene: 8. Per germline, CDR1 SEHNR and CDR2 FQNEAQ (reference sequence). The CDR3 is 14 residues long. The CDR3 sequence is CASSLGGQGTASFF. Written as DNA, the CDR3 is TGTGCCAGCAGCTTAGGGGGACAGGGGACTGCATCTTTCTTT. The variable domain in full, with the rest retrieved from reference TRBV7-9 and TRBJ1-1, is DTGVSQNPRHKITKRGQNVTFRCDPISEHNRLYWYRQTLGQGPEFLTYFQNEAQLEKSRLLSDRFSAERPKGSFSTLEIQRTEQGDSAMYLCASSLGGQGTASFFGQGTRLTVV.

This clonotype was seen at least ten times. V gene TRBV7-9 combines with J gene TRBJ1-2; no definite D call. The ends were cut back, 5 bases at V and 5 bases at J, with 18 bases in the middle. CDR3 length equals 15 residues. CDR1 is SEHNR and CDR2 is FQNEAQ in the germline V gene (reference sequence). CDR3: CASSPIGPLFYGYTF. In DNA form, the CDR3 reads TGTGCCAGCAGCCCTATTGGCCCTCTCTTTTATGGCTACACCTTC.

This clonotype was counted at least ten times. The CDR3 DNA follows: TGTGCCAGCAGGTTTCTAGCGGGGAACAATGAGCAGTTCTTC. It is translated as CASRFLAGNNEQFF. V and J are TRBV27 and TRBJ2-1; 9 bases match TRBD2. The CDR3 runs 14 residues. The germline CDR1 and CDR2 sequences are MNHEY and SMNVEV (reference sequence). V trimming: 6 bases; J trimming: 5 bases; junction bases outside the gene matches: 5.

This clonotype was picked up many times. The chain is built from TRBV7-9 and TRBJ1-1; D perhaps matches TRBD1 (5 bases). V lost 5 bases to trimming and J lost 3 bases, with 16 bases between them. Looked up from germline, CDR1 is SEHNR and CDR2 is FQNEAQ (reference sequence). This CDR3 spans 15 amino acids. This CDR3 reads CASSTGWGGDTEAFF. In nucleotides, the CDR3 is TGTGCCAGCAGCACCGGTTGGGGCGGAGACACTGAAGCTTTCTTT.

This clonotype was seen at least ten times. The J gene is TRBJ2-1, the V gene TRBV2; 14 nucleotides match TRBD2. In germline, CDR1 is SNHLY, CDR2 FYNNEI. J was trimmed by 1 base and V by 6 bases; bases with no gene match: 5. This CDR3 has 17 amino acids. The CDR3 DNA follows: TGTGCCAGCAGGGGTGGGACTAGCGGGGGTTCCTACAATGAGCAGTTCTTC. Amino acid sequence: CASRGGTSGGSYNEQFF. The complete variable domain, with remaining parts taken from reference TRBV2 and TRBJ2-1, reads EPEVTQTPSHQVTQMGQEVILRCVPISNHLYFYWYRQILGQKVEFLVSFYNNEISEKSEIFDDQFSVERPDGSNFTLKIRSTKLEDSAMYFCASRGGTSGGSYNEQFFGPGTRLTVL.

This clonotype was seen repeatedly, ten times or more. V and J are TRBV7-9 and TRBJ2-3; unclear D gene. Germline V gene sequence: CDR1 SEHNR, CDR2 FQNEAQ (reference sequence). The CDR3 loop spans 12 amino acids. Trimming removed 7 bases from V and 4 bases from J, with 9 bases in between. CDR3 DNA: TGTGCCAGCACCCCATTGGCAGATACGCAGTATTTT. Translated: CASTPLADTQYF.

The chain is built from TRBV28 and TRBJ2-7; D perhaps matches TRBD2 (6 bases). CDR1 MDHEN and CDR2 SYDVKM come from the germline V gene. This CDR3 comprises 14 residues. The V end was cut by 4 bases, the J end by 4 bases, with 14 bases between. CDR3 residues: CASSWGDGSYEQYV. CDR3 DNA: TGTGCCAGCAGTTGGGGGGACGGGTCGTACGAGCAGTACGTC.

V gene TRBV6-2 or TRBV6-3 combines with J gene TRBJ2-1; tentative D call: TRBD2 (6 bases). The CDR3 sequence is 15 residues long. Trimming stripped 4 bases from V and 2 bases from J, with 12 bases between. Per germline, CDR1 MNHEY and CDR2 SVGEGT. The CDR3 sequence is CASSSGGFTYNEQFF. The CDR3 DNA reads TGTGCCAGCAGTTCTGGGGGGTTCACCTACAATGAGCAGTTCTTC.

In this sample, this clonotype turned up a few times. The chain carries TRBV7-9 and TRBJ1-6; D is ambiguous. CDR3 length: 13 residues. Germline lookup yields CDR1 SEHNR and CDR2 FQNEAQ (reference sequence). V lost 1 base and J 10 bases, leaving 8 bases between the germline ends. CDR3: CASSLVLDSPLHF. The CDR3, as DNA: TGTGCCAGCAGCTTAGTGCTGGACTCACCCCTCCACTTT.